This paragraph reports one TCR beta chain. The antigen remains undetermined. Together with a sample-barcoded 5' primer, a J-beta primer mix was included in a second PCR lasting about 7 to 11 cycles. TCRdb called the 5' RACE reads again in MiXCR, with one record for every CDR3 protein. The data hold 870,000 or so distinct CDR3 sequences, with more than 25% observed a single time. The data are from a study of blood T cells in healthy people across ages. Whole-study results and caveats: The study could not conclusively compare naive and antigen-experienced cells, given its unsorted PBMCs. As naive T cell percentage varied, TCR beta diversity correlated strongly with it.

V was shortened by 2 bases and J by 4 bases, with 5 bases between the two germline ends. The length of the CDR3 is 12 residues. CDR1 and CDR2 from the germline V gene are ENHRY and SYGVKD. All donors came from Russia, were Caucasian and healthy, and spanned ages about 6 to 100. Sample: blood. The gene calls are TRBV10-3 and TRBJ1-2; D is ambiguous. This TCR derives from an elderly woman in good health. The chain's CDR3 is CAISEGGYGYTF. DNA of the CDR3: TGTGCCATCAGTGAGGGCGGCTATGGCTACACCTTC.